The 8 T cell receptor beta chains below come from one sample, sequenced in a study of Graves' ophthalmopathy and Graves' hyperthyroidism. RNA transcripts served as template for amplifying TCR beta CDR3 sequences. An opening RT-PCR round employed HTBI primers and preceded a second-round multiplex PCR. TCRdb re-called the multiplex PCR reads with MiXCR, one entry per CDR3 protein. The profile shows about 480,000 distinct CDR3 sequences, approximately 15% of them singletons. Sequencing was done on a sample of blood. The receptor source for this set is a woman in her 30s with Graves' ophthalmopathy.

At least ten counts were recorded for this clonotype. V and J are TRBV11-2 and TRBJ2-7, with D maybe TRBD2 (6 bases). The V end was cut by 1 base, the J end by 4 bases, with 14 bases between. This CDR3 comprises 15 residues. Per germline, CDR1 SGHAT and CDR2 FQNNGV. This CDR3 reads CASSLGVAALYEQYF. In DNA form, the CDR3 reads TGTGCCAGCAGCTTAGGGGTAGCGGCTCTTTACGAGCAGTACTTC.

This clonotype was picked up many times. V usage is TRBV7-2 and J usage is TRBJ2-7, with 9 bases aligning to TRBD2. CDR3 length: 15 residues. Germline assignment: CDR1 SGHTA and CDR2 FQGNSA. V dropped 3 bases and J dropped 2; count of bases not matched to a gene: 5. The CDR3 DNA reads as TGTGCCAGCAGCTTGGGTAGCGGGGGAACCTACGAGCAGTACTTC. Amino acids: CASSLGSGGTYEQYF.

This clonotype came up many times. Being one base from a much bigger clone, this may be a read error. The chain has TRBV14 and TRBJ2-5; unclear D gene. The CDR3 length is 13 residues. CDR1 is SGHDN and CDR2 is FVKESK in the germline V gene. The V and J ends lost 5 bases and 5 bases respectively, with 12 bases between them. The CDR3 protein is CASSSRPGETQYF. The DNA of the CDR3 is TGTGCCAGCAGCTCCCGGCCCGGCGAGACCCAGTACTTC.

This clonotype was detected a few times. The chain links TRBV28 to TRBJ1-2; TRBD1 matches 12 bases. CDR1 and CDR2 from the germline V gene are MDHEN and SYDVKM. With V trimmed by 7 bases and J by 8 bases, 14 bases remained unmatched. There are 16 residues in the CDR3. This CDR3 reads CASTRRDRGPGRGYTF. In DNA form, the CDR3 reads TGTGCCAGCACCCGCCGGGACAGGGGGCCTGGTAGAGGCTACACCTTC.

This clonotype was seen many times. The chain carries TRBV12-3 or TRBV12-4 and TRBJ1-5, with D hard to call. The CDR3 has 17 amino acids. Trimming stripped 5 bases from V and 0 bases from J, with 17 bases between. The CDR3 DNA reads TGTGCCAGCAGTCCCCCTGCGGGCTTCTATAGCAATCAGCCCCAGCATTTT. This codes for CASSPPAGFYSNQPQHF.

This clonotype appeared many times. This sequence joins TRBV20-1 and TRBJ2-7; D remains unclear. Trimming took 2 bases from V and 6 from J, leaving 14 bases between them. The CDR3 has 13 residues. The germline CDR1 and CDR2 sequences are DFQATT and SNEGSKA (reference sequence). The CDR3 loop is CSARRALTGEQYF. CDR3 sequence (DNA): TGCAGTGCTAGAAGGGCCCTGACGGGCGAGCAGTACTTC.

This clonotype was seen ten or more times. The rearrangement links TRBV5-6 to TRBJ2-4; no firm D call. The CDR3 totals 18 residues. The germline CDR1 and CDR2 sequences are SGHDT and YYEEEE. Trimming removed 4 bases from V and 7 bases from J, with 27 bases in between. The CDR3 protein is CASSHFLGRPSLENIQYF. In nucleotides, the CDR3 is TGTGCCAGCAGCCATTTTCTGGGTAGACCATCGCTGGAGAACATTCAGTACTTC. Combining the CDR3 with reference TRBV5-6 and TRBJ2-4 gives the whole variable domain DAGVTQSPTHLIKTRGQQVTLRCSPKSGHDTVSWYQQALGQGPQFIFQYYEEEERQRGNFPDRFSGHQFPNYSSELNVNALLLGDSALYLCASSHFLGRPSLENIQYFGAGTRLSVL.

The chain employs TRBV2 and TRBJ1-3; no clear D gene. CDR1 and CDR2 (germline): SNHLY, FYNNEI. Deletions cut 9 bases from V and 0 bases from J, with 3 bases between. The CDR3 contains 11 residues. This chain's CDR3 is CARASGNTIYF. CDR3 bases: TGTGCCAGAGCCTCTGGAAACACCATATATTTT.